This T cell receptor beta chain was captured by sequencing in a study of blood T cell repertoires in COVID-19. Study-level information: T cells, B-cell-depleted T cells, or PBMCs provided the cDNA or gDNA that served as material.

Germline V lookup: CDR1 MNHEY, CDR2 SMNVEV (reference sequence). Between the trimmed V and J ends, which lost 6 bases and 3 bases, there was a span of 15 bases. CDR3 length: 15 amino acids. In assigning cohorts, the study relied on participant-reported clinical history. The data were produced by immunoSEQ multiplex PCR, yet TCRdb's version contains in-frame clones alone and is incomplete. This table has fewer than 350,000 clones, 80% to 90% appearing once. The chain carries TRBV27 and TRBJ1-5; a possible D gene is TRBD1 (6 bases). Sequences were obtained from PBMCs or T cells enriched from blood (not recorded which). This TCR derives from a man aged 30 to 45 who had recovered from COVID-19. The CDR3 sequence is CASRLGGGSNQPQHF. In nucleotides, the CDR3 is TGTGCCAGCAGATTAGGGGGAGGGTCCAATCAGCCCCAGCATTTT.